This record covers a single TCR beta chain. Profiling relied on immunoSEQ multiplex PCR, and the TCRdb table lists in-frame clones only, not all of them. Counted here are about 18,000 clones, approximately 85% occurring once; the ten biggest clones make up roughly 60%. This entry is derived from a study of OX40 agonist ivuxolimab in advanced cancers. Looked up from germline, CDR1 is MNHEY and CDR2 is SMNVEV (reference sequence). The V gene end was trimmed by 4 bases and the J gene end by 6 bases; junction bases not matched to a gene: 6. CDR3 length equals 13 residues. The specimen was CD4+ or CD8+ T cells sorted from blood, collected in a trial of the OX40 agonist ivuxolimab. The chain is built from TRBV27 and TRBJ2-7, with 7 bases identical to TRBD2. This TCR was sampled from an adult with an advanced solid tumor such as melanoma, head and neck, liver or kidney cancer. The CDR3 sequence: CASSSRGSGEQYF. CDR3 DNA: TGTGCCAGCAGTTCCCGCGGGAGTGGCGAGCAGTACTTC.